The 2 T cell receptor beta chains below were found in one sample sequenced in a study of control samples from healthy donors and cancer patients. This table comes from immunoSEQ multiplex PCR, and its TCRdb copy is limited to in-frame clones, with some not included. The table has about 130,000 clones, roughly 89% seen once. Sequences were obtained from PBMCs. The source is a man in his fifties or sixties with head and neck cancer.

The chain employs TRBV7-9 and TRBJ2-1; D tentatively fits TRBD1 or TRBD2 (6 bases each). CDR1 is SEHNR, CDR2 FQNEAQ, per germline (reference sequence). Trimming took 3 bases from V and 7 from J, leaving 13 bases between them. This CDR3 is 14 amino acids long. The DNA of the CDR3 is TGTGCCAGCAGCTTGGGGGCAGGACTAAATGAGCAGTTCTTC. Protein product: CASSLGAGLNEQFF.

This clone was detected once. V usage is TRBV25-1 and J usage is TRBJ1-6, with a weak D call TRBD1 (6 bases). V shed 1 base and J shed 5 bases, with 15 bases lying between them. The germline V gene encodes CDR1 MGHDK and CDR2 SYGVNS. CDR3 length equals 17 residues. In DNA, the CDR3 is TGTGCCAGCAGTGAATCTAAGGGGGGATTCGATAATTCACCCCTCCACTTT. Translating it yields CASSESKGGFDNSPLHF.